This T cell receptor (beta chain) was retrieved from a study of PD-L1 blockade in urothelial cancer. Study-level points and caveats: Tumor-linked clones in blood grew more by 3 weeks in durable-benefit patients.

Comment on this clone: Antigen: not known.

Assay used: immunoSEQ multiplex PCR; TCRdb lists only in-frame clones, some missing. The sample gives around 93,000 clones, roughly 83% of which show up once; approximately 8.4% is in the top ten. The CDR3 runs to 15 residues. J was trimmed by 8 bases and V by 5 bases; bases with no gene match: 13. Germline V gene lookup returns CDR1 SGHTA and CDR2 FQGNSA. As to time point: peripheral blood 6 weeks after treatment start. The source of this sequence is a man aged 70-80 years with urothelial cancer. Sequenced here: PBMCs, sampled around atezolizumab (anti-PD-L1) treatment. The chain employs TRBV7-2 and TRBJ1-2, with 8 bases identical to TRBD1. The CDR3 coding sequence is TGTGCCAGCAGCCCAATAGACAGGGGATGGGGCGGCTACACCTTC. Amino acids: CASSPIDRGWGGYTF.